This TCR beta chain emerged from a study of identical twins. With template switching, a universal primer site was added, and the cDNA carried unique molecular identifiers. Each CDR3 protein is one row after TCRdb ran MiXCR on the 5' RACE reads. The table includes 500,000 or so distinct CDR3 sequences, 12% to 15% detected once. This clonotype was observed at least ten times. Antigen: not known. This CDR3 is 12 amino acids long. V lost 3 bases, J lost 7 bases, and 7 bases lay in between. Donors were all healthy Caucasians. General study results and limits: Conclusions leaned on cross-sectional statistical analysis and did not track the same donors over time.

The sample also formed part of further work on yellow fever vaccine responses in identical twins.

The TCR was taken from a woman aged 18-30 years in good health. This chain links TRBV12-3 or TRBV12-4 with TRBJ1-5; D call uncertain. Sequencing was performed on CD4+ T cells sorted from blood. The CDR3: CASSFFGQPQHF. In nucleotides, the CDR3 is TGTGCCAGCAGTTTCTTTGGGCAGCCCCAGCATTTT.